This T cell receptor beta chain was obtained from a study of identical twins (TCRdb year 2016). General notes on the study: TCR alpha and beta repertoires from monozygotic twins, unrelated adults of various ages and cord blood were deep-sequenced to test whether fetal clonotypes persist. To rule out contamination, the twin experiments were replicated at different times with different library preparation protocols.

The library was built by means of 5' RACE. Sequencing was performed on an Illumina HiSeq 2000. Template switching added a universal primer binding site, and the final cDNA carried a unique molecular identifier that allowed TCR cDNA molecules to be counted accurately. Specific primers in the conserved constant-segment region were used to synthesize first-strand cDNA for TCR alpha and beta chains. To control for contamination, every cDNA library was double barcoded, receiving both a SMART-Mk sample barcode and Illumina barcodes. Two successive PCR steps introduced TruSeq adapter sequences along with Illumina sample barcodes. Sequencing of the TCR alpha and beta cDNA libraries was done on the Illumina HiSeq platform using custom primers. On the study's bioinformatics: Raw reads were processed with MiGEC to extract unique molecular identifiers, and MiXCR was used to determine CDR3 positions. For each individual, recombination models were inferred using an EM algorithm with the repgenHMM and IGoR tools. Shared clonotypes were analyzed with the tcR package in R, and sharing was normalized by the product of cloneset sizes. Out-of-frame nonproductive sequences were analyzed to study raw recombination free of thymic and clonal selection effects. TCRdb itself trimmed the public reads at Q25 with fastp, ran MiXCR and retained productive beta chains. For every CDR3 protein sequence, its rows merge into one entry that carries the most common genes and DNA. The V and J calls reflect TCRdb's pipeline rather than the authors' work. This sample holds about 240,000 distinct CDR3 sequences; roughly a tenth were observed only once. The top ten constitute about 9% of the sample.

All donors were healthy Caucasians. Using Miltenyi CD45RO+ enrichment and human naive T-cell isolation kits, memory (CD45RO+) and naive T cells were isolated from PBMC. Points on this clonotype: The target of this receptor is not known. No base qualities exist here, and no much larger clone lies one base off it.

General findings and caveats noted by the study authors: Zero-insertion analyses could be partly confounded by invariant T cells such as MAIT and iNKT, though diverse VJ usage argued against such confounding for most clonotypes. In monozygotic twins, recombination models systematically underestimated out-of-frame TCR alpha sharing, but the models matched the sharing seen between unrelated individuals. Compared with coincidental sharing between unrelated individuals, out-of-frame TCR alpha sequences shared between twins had an excess of sequences with low generation probability. The excess sharing between twins in beta out-of-frame sequences was weaker because fewer shared sequences reduced the signal-to-noise ratio. Because the same donors could not be followed over many years, the conclusions depended on cross-sectional statistical analysis. Fewer insertions were carried by abundant cord blood beta clonotypes, a similar but weaker trend appeared in young adult naive repertoires, and no such trend appeared in memory repertoires.

CDR3 length: 14 amino acids, cysteine to phenylalanine. The DNA shown is the 42-base CDR3, in frame from base 1. CDR1 and CDR2, per the germline V gene (reference sequence), are DFQATT and SNEGSKA. V and J lose 5 bases and 5 bases, and a span of 15 bases separates them. The specimen was memory T cells sorted from blood. The cell subset or site label corresponds to: CD45RO+ enriched T cells. This receptor was identified in a man in his fifties or sixties in good health. The sequence is built from TRBV20-1 and TRBJ2-2; there is no confident call for the D gene. The CDR3 corresponds to CSAQAIDSTGELFF. The nucleotides are TGCAGTGCTCAGGCAATCGATAGTACCGGGGAGCTGTTTTTT.